Listed below are T cell receptor beta chains from one sample, sequenced in a study of post-analysis software for immune sequencing data. From the PCR reads, TCRdb called clonotypes with MiXCR, one entry per CDR3 protein. Of roughly 170,000 distinct CDR3 sequences detected, approximately 30% appear once; the ten largest clones hold roughly 1.6%. Sequenced: blood. These receptors were obtained from a girl under 18 with multiple sclerosis. The CDR3 runs from the conserved cysteine through the conserved F or W. A D gene is named only where the DNA matches it firmly. Size tells how often a clone was seen (once, few, many) or the class of an expanded clone, and some rows leave it out.

-,TRBD1,TRBJ2-1,TRBV5-1,CASSSGTGLFNEQFF,TGCGCCAGCAGCTCCGGGACAGGCCTGTTCAATGAGCAGTTCTTC
many,-,TRBJ2-7,TRBV2,CASSYPRGPSSMPSYEQYF,TGTGCCAGCAGCTATCCCAGGGGACCCTCGTCCATGCCTTCTTACGAGCAGTACTTC
-,TRBD2,TRBJ2-3,TRBV20-1,CSAKASGSDTQYF,TGCAGTGCTAAAGCTAGCGGGTCAGATACGCAGTATTTT
-,-,TRBJ1-6,TRBV20-1,CSALRSDIYNSPLHF,TGCAGTGCCCTGAGGAGCGATATCTATAATTCACCCCTCCACTTT
-,-,TRBJ1-1,TRBV7-8,CASSLRGLGNTEAFF,TGTGCCAGCAGCTTACGGGGGCTCGGGAACACTGAAGCTTTCTTT
-,-,TRBJ1-2,TRBV20-1,CSARAFGTSYGYTF,TGCAGTGCTAGAGCCTTCGGGACCTCCTATGGCTACACCTTC
many,-,TRBJ1-5,TRBV5-1,CASSLGAGDQPQHF,TGCGCCAGCAGCTTGGGGGCAGGGGACCAGCCCCAGCATTTT
many,TRBD1,TRBJ2-5,TRBV5-1,CASSLVGTGEETQYF,TGCGCCAGCAGCTTGGTGGGGACAGGGGAAGAGACCCAGTACTTC
-,-,TRBJ1-1,TRBV27,CASSLSPAPGPEAFF,TGTGCCAGCAGTTTATCCCCGGCCCCGGGCCCTGAAGCTTTCTTT
-,-,TRBJ2-2,TRBV6-5,CASSPLAPYTGELFF,TGTGCCAGCAGCCCCCTCGCGCCGTACACCGGGGAGTTGTTTTTT
few,-,TRBJ2-2,TRBV10-2,CASSVLTTGELFF,TGCGCCAGCAGTGTCTTGACCACCGGGGAGCTGTTTTTT
few,TRBD2,TRBJ2-7,TRBV4-1,CASSQYPGGPYEQYF,TGCGCCAGCAGCCAATATCCGGGAGGGCCCTACGAGCAGTACTTC
many,TRBD1,TRBJ2-3,TRBV24-1,CATSDRTGRTDTQYF,TGTGCCACCAGTGATCGGACAGGACGCACAGATACGCAGTATTTT
many,TRBD1,TRBJ1-6,TRBV7-6,CASSLLGQGHPYNSPLHF,TGTGCCAGCAGCTTACTTGGACAGGGGCACCCCTATAATTCACCCCTCCACTTT
-,-,TRBJ1-1,TRBV28,CASSFLMGGNTEAFF,TGTGCCAGCAGTTTTCTCATGGGGGGAAACACTGAAGCTTTCTTT
few,-,TRBJ1-5,TRBV18,CASSPRTDSNQPQHF,TGTGCCAGCTCACCGAGGACGGATAGCAATCAGCCCCAGCATTTT
-,TRBD1,TRBJ2-7,TRBV29-1,CSVEGQGAHEQYF,TGCAGCGTTGAGGGACAGGGGGCCCACGAGCAGTACTTC
many,-,TRBJ2-7,TRBV12-3/TRBV12-4,CASSTDGSYEQYF,TGTGCCAGCAGCACGGACGGGTCCTACGAGCAGTACTTC
-,-,TRBJ1-1,TRBV28,CASSVLQTEAFF,TGTGCCAGTTCCGTCCTCCAGACTGAAGCTTTCTTT
many,-,TRBJ1-2,TRBV29-1,CSVVTHNRGYTF,TGCAGCGTCGTGACTCATAATAGGGGCTACACCTTC
-,-,TRBJ2-4,TRBV6-2/TRBV6-3,CASGRGRGENIQYF,TGTGCCAGCGGCCGGGGGCGTGGGGAAAACATTCAGTACTTC
-,TRBD1,TRBJ2-3,TRBV7-6,CASSPRQGKRYTQYF,TGTGCCAGCAGCCCCCGACAGGGGAAACGATATACGCAGTATTTT
many,-,TRBJ2-3,TRBV2,CASRSPGLKLSTDTQYF,TGTGCCAGCAGATCACCGGGACTGAAGTTAAGCACAGATACGCAGTATTTT
-,TRBD1,TRBJ2-4,TRBV18,CASSLRDRLAKNIQYF,TGTGCCAGCTCACTCCGGGACAGGCTAGCCAAAAACATTCAGTACTTC
many,-,TRBJ2-7,TRBV7-6,CASRSPGTTYEQYF,TGTGCCAGCAGATCTCCCGGGACCACCTACGAGCAGTACTTC
few,-,TRBJ2-3,TRBV4-2,CASSQDPLDTDTQYF,TGTGCCAGCAGCCAAGATCCACTCGACACAGATACGCAGTATTTT
many,TRBD2,TRBJ2-7,TRBV7-2,CASSGISSGRALKNYEQYF,TGTGCCAGCAGCGGAATCTCTAGCGGGAGGGCCCTTAAGAACTACGAGCAGTACTTC
many,TRBD1,TRBJ2-3,TRBV10-2,CASGARDRGSGAQYF,TGCGCCAGCGGCGCCAGGGACAGGGGCTCCGGAGCGCAGTATTTT